This is a list of T cell receptor beta chains from one sample in a study of identical twins. MiXCR was run by TCRdb on the 5' RACE reads, yielding one entry per CDR3 protein. The sample has approximately 700,000 distinct CDR3 sequences, roughly 18% seen once. The same sample was also studied in work on T cells expressing NK-cell markers.

Sequencing was carried out using PBMCs. These receptors came from a woman younger than 30 in good health. CDR3s include the opening cysteine and the closing phenylalanine or tryptophan. D genes are given only for firm matches. Size is stated for part of the rows, as once, few or many counts, or as a class when the clone is expanded.

>TRBV4-2|.|.|TRBJ1-2
TGTGCCAGCAGCCAATCAGGAGCTTCTAACTATGGCTACACCTTC
CASSQSGASNYGYTF
>TRBV27|many|.|TRBJ2-6
TGTGCCAGCACCAATGGGGGCGCTGGGGCCAACGTCCTGACTTTC
CASTNGGAGANVLTF
>TRBV20-1|.|TRBD2|TRBJ2-1
TGCAGTCGAATGAGGGGAACTAGCGGGAGTAGGAATGAGCAGTTCTTC
CSRMRGTSGSRNEQFF
>TRBV9|few|.|TRBJ2-3
TGTGCCAGCAGCGTTGCCCCGGCGACAGATACGCAGTATTTT
CASSVAPATDTQYF
>TRBV6-5|.|.|TRBJ1-6
TGTGCCAGCAGTTACCGGGTTGACGATTCACCCCTCCACTTT
CASSYRVDDSPLHF
>TRBV12-3/TRBV12-4|.|.|TRBJ2-4
TGTGCCAGCAGCTCCCGGCCCAAAAACATTCAGTACTTC
CASSSRPKNIQYF
>TRBV5-1|.|TRBD1|TRBJ1-1
TGCGCCAGCAACAACCCGGGGACAGGGACTGAAGCTTTCTTT
CASNNPGTGTEAFF
>TRBV3-1|few|.|TRBJ1-2
TGTGCCAGCAGCCAAGGCCAGTCGTTGGGCTACACCTTC
CASSQGQSLGYTF
>TRBV12-3/TRBV12-4|many|.|TRBJ2-1
TGTGCCAGCAGTTTAATGAAGGGACTGTTCTTC
CASSLMKGLFF
>TRBV27|.|.|TRBJ1-6
TGTGCCAGCAGCTACGGACGGAATAATTCACCCCTCCACTTT
CASSYGRNNSPLHF
>TRBV5-1|.|.|TRBJ2-1
TGCGCCAGCAGCTTGGGTCCAGCGGAATACAATGAGCAGTTCTTC
CASSLGPAEYNEQFF
>TRBV24-1|few|.|TRBJ2-3
TGTGCCACCAGTATACCGGGCACAGATACGCAGTATTTT
CATSIPGTDTQYF
>TRBV11-2|.|TRBD1|TRBJ2-1
TGTGCCAGCAGCCTGAGATCAGGGGGCAGGGGCTCCTACAATGAGCAGTTCTTC
CASSLRSGGRGSYNEQFF
>TRBV5-1|.|TRBD1|TRBJ1-2
TGCGCCAGCAGCTTATCCCCTGGGACAGGGGATTATGGCTACACCTTC
CASSLSPGTGDYGYTF
>TRBV5-6|many|.|TRBJ2-1
TGTGCCAGCAGCTTGGCTCTCATCAATGAGCAGTTCTTC
CASSLALINEQFF
>TRBV27|few|.|TRBJ2-1
TGTGCCAGCAGCAAAAACACCTATGGAAATGAGCAGTTCTTC
CASSKNTYGNEQFF
>TRBV20-1|.|.|TRBJ2-1
TGCAGTGCTTACTCCGCTGGGTCCTACAATGAGCAGTTCTTC
CSAYSAGSYNEQFF
>TRBV12-3/TRBV12-4|.|TRBD1|TRBJ1-1
TGTGCCAGCATGAGGGGGCGCACTGAAGCTTTCTTT
CASMRGRTEAFF
>TRBV6-1|.|.|TRBJ2-1
TGTGCCAGTCTGCTCAGGGGTGCAGTCTACAATGAGCAGTTCTTC
CASLLRGAVYNEQFF
>TRBV20-1|.|.|TRBJ1-1
TGCAGTGCTAGTTTGGGCCATAACACTGAAGCTTTCTTT
CSASLGHNTEAFF
>TRBV7-3|.|.|TRBJ1-1
TGTGCCAGCATTCCGAATGGAGGGGGTGAAGCTTTCTTT
CASIPNGGGEAFF
>TRBV3-1|few|TRBD2|TRBJ2-7
TGTGCCAGCAGCCAAACTAGCGGGGGAGGCTACGAGCAGTACTTC
CASSQTSGGGYEQYF
>TRBV29-1|.|.|TRBJ2-1
TGCAGCGTTGCGGTGAACAATGAGCAGTTCTTC
CSVAVNNEQFF
>TRBV18|few|TRBD1|TRBJ2-7
TGTGCCAGCTCACCGAACCGGGACAGGGTTGGAGAGCAGTACTTC
CASSPNRDRVGEQYF
>TRBV3-1|.|TRBD2|TRBJ2-3
TGTGCCACCTCCCAAGAAATAGCGGGGCGGAGCACAGATACGCAGTATTTT
CATSQEIAGRSTDTQYF
>TRBV7-6|.|.|TRBJ2-3
TGTGCCAGCAGCTACCCCTCTTTCGGGAGTAGATCAGATACGCAGTATTTT
CASSYPSFGSRSDTQYF
>TRBV20-1|.|.|TRBJ2-3
TGCAGTGCTACCAAACCAGGGGGGGATACGCAGTATTTT
CSATKPGGDTQYF
>TRBV7-9|.|.|TRBJ2-1
TGTGCCAGCAGCTTAGGCAGGGAGGACAATGAGCAGTTCTTC
CASSLGREDNEQFF
>TRBV2|.|TRBD2|TRBJ2-5
TGTGCCAGCAGTGGATTGGCGGGGGGGCTAGAGACCCAGTACTTC
CASSGLAGGLETQYF
>TRBV15|.|TRBD2|TRBJ2-3
TGTGCCACCAGCAGGAACCCGGGACTAGAACCAGATACGCAGTATTTT
CATSRNPGLEPDTQYF
>TRBV3-1|.|.|TRBJ1-1
TGTGCCAGCAGCCAAGTTGCAGGGATAACTGAAGCTTTCTTT
CASSQVAGITEAFF
>TRBV6-1|few|.|TRBJ2-1
TGTGCCAGCAGTACCCAAAGGGACACACCCAATGAGCAGTTCTTC
CASSTQRDTPNEQFF
>TRBV7-9|few|.|TRBJ1-2
TGTGCCAGCAGCTTAGGGCCGGCAGGACAGTACCCCTGGGGCTACACCTTC
CASSLGPAGQYPWGYTF
>TRBV10-3|.|.|TRBJ2-7
TGTGCCACAAAAACGGATTTGGGCGAGCAGTACTTC
CATKTDLGEQYF
>TRBV6-2/TRBV6-3|.|TRBD1|TRBJ1-1
TGTGCCAGCAGTTCCCTGGACAGGAGGAACACTGAAGCTTTCTTT
CASSSLDRRNTEAFF
>TRBV18|few|TRBD2|TRBJ2-1
TGTGCCAGCTCACCACCGCTAGCGGATTACAATGAGCAGTTCTTC
CASSPPLADYNEQFF
>TRBV2|.|.|TRBJ2-4
TGTGCCAGCAGTAAGGGTGTAGCCAAAAACATTCAGTACTTC
CASSKGVAKNIQYF
>TRBV6-1|many|TRBD1|TRBJ2-7
TGTGCCAGCCGGTATGGGGACAGGGGTTTACACGAGCAGTACTTC
CASRYGDRGLHEQYF
>TRBV7-7|.|TRBD1|TRBJ2-7
TGTGCCAGCAGCGTCGGGACAGGGCCCTACGAGCAGTACTTC
CASSVGTGPYEQYF
>TRBV7-9|few|.|TRBJ2-7
TGTGCCAGCAGCTCGACAGTCGAGCAGTACTTC
CASSSTVEQYF
>TRBV7-2|.|.|TRBJ2-3
TGTGCCAGCAGCTTAGTCGGGGGACCCGGCGCAGATACGCAGTATTTT
CASSLVGGPGADTQYF
>TRBV14|.|.|TRBJ2-1
TGTGCCAGCAGCACAGGGATTTTGAATGAGCAGTTCTTC
CASSTGILNEQFF
>TRBV24-1|.|.|TRBJ2-5
TGTGCCACCAGTGATGCGACCGGGGCAGAGACCCAGTACTTC
CATSDATGAETQYF
>TRBV6-1|few|TRBD2|TRBJ2-1
TGTGCCAGCAGCATCCCGGGAGGTTGGAATGAGCAGTTCTTC
CASSIPGGWNEQFF
>TRBV6-1|few|.|TRBJ2-3
TGTGCCGTCGGGGGTTGCCATACGCAGTATTTT
CAVGGCHTQYF
>TRBV12-3/TRBV12-4|.|TRBD1|TRBJ1-5
TGTGCCAGCAGTGGTGGGACAGGGGGCGGGCAGCCCCAGCATTTT
CASSGGTGGGQPQHF